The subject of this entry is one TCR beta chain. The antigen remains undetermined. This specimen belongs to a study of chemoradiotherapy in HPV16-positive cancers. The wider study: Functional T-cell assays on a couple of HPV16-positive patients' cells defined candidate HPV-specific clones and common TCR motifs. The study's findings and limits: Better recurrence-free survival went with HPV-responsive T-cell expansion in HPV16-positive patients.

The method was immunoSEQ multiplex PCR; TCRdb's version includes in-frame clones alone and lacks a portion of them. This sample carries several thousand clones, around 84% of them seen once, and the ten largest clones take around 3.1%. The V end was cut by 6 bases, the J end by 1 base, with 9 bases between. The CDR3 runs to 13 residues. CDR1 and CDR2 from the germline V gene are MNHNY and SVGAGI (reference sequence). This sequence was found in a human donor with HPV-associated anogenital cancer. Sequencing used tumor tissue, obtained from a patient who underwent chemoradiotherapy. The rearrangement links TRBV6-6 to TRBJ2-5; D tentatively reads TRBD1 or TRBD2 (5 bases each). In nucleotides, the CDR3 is TGTGCCAGCAGCCTTGGGGGCCAAGAGACCCAGTACTTC. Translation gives CASSLGGQETQYF.